The 32 T cell receptor beta chains below all came from one sample that was sequenced in a study of blood T cell repertoires in COVID-19. Profiled with immunoSEQ multiplex PCR; TCRdb holds only in-frame clones, not every one. The table records 350,000 to 500,000 clones, about 88% of them present only once. The sequenced material came from PBMCs or T cells enriched from blood (not recorded which). The receptors were gathered from a woman younger than 30 who had been exposed to COVID-19.

V is TRBV27 and J is TRBJ2-5; 9 bases map to TRBD2. Trimming at V came to 5 bases and at J to 4 bases, leaving 17 bases not matched to a gene. Germline V gene lookup returns CDR1 MNHEY and CDR2 SMNVEV (reference sequence). This CDR3 has 18 residues. CDR3 coding DNA: TGTGCCAGCAGTCGCAGGCTAGGACTAGCGACGCAGGGAGAGACCCAGTACTTC. Protein: CASSRRLGLATQGETQYF.

The V gene is TRBV9, the J gene TRBJ2-7, with D tentatively TRBD1 (6 bases). The germline gives CDR1 SGDLS, CDR2 YYNGEE. Trimming stripped 0 bases from V and 6 bases from J, with 13 bases between. CDR3 length equals 14 residues. In DNA form, the CDR3 reads TGTGCCAGCAGCGTAGCCCCGGACAGATCCGAGCAGTACTTC. Protein product: CASSVAPDRSEQYF. Filled out from reference TRBV9 and TRBJ2-7, the complete variable domain reads DSGVTQTPKHLITATGQRVTLRCSPRSGDLSVYWYQQSLDQGLQFLIQYYNGEERAKGNILERFSAQQFPDLHSELNLSSLELGDSALYFCASSVAPDRSEQYFGPGTRLTVT.

The chain recombines TRBV28 with TRBJ2-7; 12 nucleotides match TRBD2. Trimming took 5 bases from V and 7 from J; bases not matched to a gene: 12. CDR1 is MDHEN, CDR2 SYDVKM, per germline. This CDR3 has 16 residues. The CDR3, as DNA: TGTGCCAGCAGTCTGCAACCGGGACTAGCGGGTGTGGAGCAGTACTTC. Its protein product is CASSLQPGLAGVEQYF.

This chain links TRBV27 with TRBJ2-1; tentatively, D is TRBD2 (7 bases). V dropped 5 bases and J dropped 10 bases, with 12 bases sitting between them. This CDR3 spans 12 amino acids. From germline, CDR1 is MNHEY and CDR2 SMNVEV (reference sequence). The CDR3 loop reads CASSGGGWEQFF. In DNA form, the CDR3 reads TGTGCCAGCAGTGGGGGGGGCTGGGAGCAGTTCTTC.

The gene calls are TRBV11-1 and TRBJ1-2; 11 bases line up with TRBD1. CDR1 is SGHAT, CDR2 FQDESV, per germline (reference sequence). The CDR3 totals 14 residues. V shed 4 bases, J shed 4 bases, and the junction held 2 bases outside the gene matches. CDR3 sequence reads: CASSSGTGGYGYTF. CDR3 bases: TGTGCCAGCAGCTCCGGGACAGGGGGCTATGGCTACACCTTC.

A single count supports this clone. This chain links TRBV7-2 with TRBJ2-4; weak D call: TRBD1 (6 bases). The germline gives CDR1 SGHTA, CDR2 FQGNSA. V lost 0 bases to trimming and J lost 9 bases, with 9 bases between them. The CDR3 runs to 13 residues. The CDR3 protein is CASSLAMGAIQYF. In nucleotides, the CDR3 is TGTGCCAGCAGCTTAGCGATGGGGGCCATTCAGTACTTC.

The sample holds one count of this clone. The CDR3, as DNA: TGTGCCAGCTCACCACTCGTTTCGGCTAGCGCTGGAAACACCATATATTTT. Translating it yields CASSPLVSASAGNTIYF. This chain links TRBV18 with TRBJ1-3; D gene ambiguous. The V gene's germline CDR1 is KGHSH and CDR2 LQKENI. CDR3 length equals 17 residues. V shed 1 base and J shed 2 bases, with 15 bases lying between them.

This chain connects TRBV11-3 to TRBJ2-7; perhaps TRBD2 as D (5 bases). V lost 5 bases and J lost 4, with 12 bases in between. The germline CDR1 and CDR2 sequences are SGHNT and YENEEA. The CDR3 contains 13 residues. CDR3 region: CASSPFAGYEQYF. The CDR3 DNA reads as TGTGCCAGCAGCCCGTTCGCGGGTTACGAGCAGTACTTC. Drawing the rest from reference TRBV11-3 and TRBJ2-7, the complete variable domain is EAGVVQSPRYKIIEKKQPVAFWCNPISGHNTLYWYLQNLGQGPELLIRYENEEAVDDSQLPKDRFSAERLKGVDSTLKIQPAELGDSAVYLCASSPFAGYEQYFGPGTRLTVT.

The V gene is TRBV7-2, the J gene TRBJ1-4; no firm D call. The germline V gene has CDR1 SGHTA and CDR2 FQGNSA. There are 17 residues in the CDR3. V lost 2 bases and J 3 bases, leaving 16 bases between the germline ends. CDR3 sequence reads: CASSLFGDRRANEKLFF. The CDR3 DNA reads as TGTGCCAGCAGCTTATTTGGGGATAGGCGGGCTAATGAAAAACTGTTTTTT.

V usage is TRBV4-1 and J usage is TRBJ2-3, with 8 bases matching TRBD1. Trimming cost V 4 bases and J 0 bases; bases outside gene matches: 6. CDR1 is MGHRA, CDR2 YSYEKL, per germline. This CDR3 has 16 amino acids. The CDR3 nucleotides are TGCGCCAGCAGCCTTGGACAGGGCCTAAGCACAGATACGCAGTATTTT. It codes for CASSLGQGLSTDTQYF.

The rearrangement joins TRBV5-1 to TRBJ2-5; D unresolved. Trimming removed 4 bases at V and 0 bases at J, with 4 bases between. Germline V gene data show CDR1 as SGHRS and CDR2 as YFSETQ. This CDR3 has 12 amino acids. The CDR3 region has the DNA TGCGCCAGCAGCCGTAACCAAGAGACCCAGTACTTC. It is translated as CASSRNQETQYF.

The J gene is TRBJ1-4, the V gene TRBV6-4, with 7 bases fitting TRBD1. V was clipped by 7 bases and J by 4 bases; unmatched bases: 9. This CDR3 contains 15 residues. CDR1 is MRHNA, CDR2 SNTAGT, per germline. The CDR3 loop is CASKEGTGVNEKLFF. The CDR3 DNA sequence: TGTGCCAGCAAGGAGGGAACAGGGGTTAATGAAAAACTGTTTTTT.

The chain links TRBV15 to TRBJ2-1; 8 bases are shared with TRBD2. With V trimmed by 1 base and J by 5 bases, 10 bases remained unmatched. The CDR3 sequence is 17 residues long. The germline CDR1 and CDR2 sequences are LNHNV and YYDKDF (reference sequence). The CDR3 coding sequence is TGTGCCACCAGCAGAGTGCGGGGGGCCGGTCCTGACAATGAGCAGTTCTTC. Encoded protein: CATSRVRGAGPDNEQFF.

The chain joins TRBV27 to TRBJ2-1; D perhaps matches TRBD2 (6 bases). Germline lookup yields CDR1 MNHEY and CDR2 SMNVEV (reference sequence). The CDR3 consists of 16 residues. Trimming took off 5 bases at V and 9 bases at J, with 23 bases between the two ends. The CDR3 region has the DNA TGTGCCAGCAGTAGAGTAGCGGCCCCGGTCCCCTCTGAGCAGTTCTTC. Its protein product is CASSRVAAPVPSEQFF.

The chain has TRBV5-1 and TRBJ2-1; 12 nucleotides match TRBD2. Germline CDR1 is SGHRS and CDR2 is YFSETQ. V lost 4 bases and J lost 4; bases outside the gene matches: 9. CDR3 length: 17 residues. The CDR3 reads CASSLGLAGPLYNEQFF. The CDR3 DNA follows: TGCGCCAGCAGCCTCGGACTAGCGGGACCTTTATACAATGAGCAGTTCTTC.

The chain uses TRBV3-1 (or the pseudogene TRBV3-2) and TRBJ2-1, with D possibly matching TRBD2 (5 bases). The ends were cut back, 5 bases at V and 0 bases at J, with 11 bases in the middle. Germline V CDR1 and CDR2: LGHDT, YNNKEL (reference sequence). The CDR3 spans 15 residues. This CDR3 is CASSAGLGSYNEQFF. The DNA for the CDR3 is TGTGCCAGCAGCGCAGGACTGGGCTCCTACAATGAGCAGTTCTTC.

This clone occurred once. The rearrangement uses TRBV10-3 and TRBJ2-7, with 12 bases aligning to TRBD2. The CDR3 consists of 17 residues. CDR1 and CDR2 from the germline V gene are ENHRY and SYGVKD. After removal of 2 bases from V and 2 bases from J, the junction contained 7 bases not matched to a gene. The CDR3 nucleotides read TGTGCCATCAGTGAGATTCGGGCTAGCGGGAGGGCCTACGAGCAGTACTTC. Protein sequence: CAISEIRASGRAYEQYF.

This chain joins TRBV2 and TRBJ2-7, with D uncertain. CDR3 length: 13 amino acids. Germline CDR1 SNHLY, CDR2 FYNNEI. Trimming cost V 1 base and J 5 bases, with 9 bases left between them. The CDR3 DNA is TGTGCCAGCAGTGAAGGCAGAAAGAACGAGCAGTACTTC. This gives the protein CASSEGRKNEQYF.

The J gene is TRBJ1-5, the V gene TRBV9, with TRBD1 matching over 10 bases. Unmatched junction bases numbered 8, after V lost 2 bases and J lost 0 bases. The CDR3 is made up of 18 amino acids. Germline values: CDR1 SGDLS, CDR2 YYNGEE. As DNA, the CDR3 is TGTGCCAGCAGCGTCGAGCCCGGACAGGGGGATAGCAATCAGCCCCAGCATTTT. The encoded protein is CASSVEPGQGDSNQPQHF.

The chain employs TRBV18 and TRBJ2-7; D may be TRBD2 (5 bases). Germline lookup yields CDR1 KGHSH and CDR2 LQKENI. V dropped 3 bases and J dropped 5 bases, with 14 bases sitting between them. This CDR3 contains 14 residues. CDR3 sequence (DNA): TGTGCCAGCTCACCCACGACTAATGGAGACGAGCAGTACTTC. This sequence encodes CASSPTTNGDEQYF.

The CDR3 reads CASSLAGGRIYNEQFF. For the CDR3, the DNA is TGTGCCAGCAGTCTAGCGGGGGGCCGCATATACAATGAGCAGTTCTTC. This chain connects TRBV27 to TRBJ2-1; 11 bases line up with TRBD2. There are 16 residues in the CDR3. Germline loops: CDR1 MNHEY, CDR2 SMNVEV (reference sequence). After removal of 5 bases from V and 4 bases from J, the junction contained 7 bases not matched to a gene.

The gene calls are TRBV4-1 and TRBJ2-1; 7 nucleotides align to TRBD2. The CDR3 contains 17 residues. Germline V gives CDR1 MGHRA, CDR2 YSYEKL. The V gene end was trimmed by 4 bases and the J gene end by 1 base; junction bases not matched to a gene: 10. CDR3 DNA sequence: TGCGCCAGCAGCCCCCCGCGGCGCGGGAGTTCCTACAATGAGCAGTTCTTC. Translating it yields CASSPPRRGSSYNEQFF.

CDR3: CAWSAEQGGQFF. CDR3 coding DNA: TGTGCCTGGAGTGCGGAACAGGGTGGGCAGTTCTTC. The chain couples TRBV30 to TRBJ2-1; D possibly corresponds to TRBD1 (6 bases). The CDR3 totals 12 residues. Germline V gene lookup returns CDR1 GTSNPN and CDR2 SVGIG (reference sequence). V was clipped by 1 base and J by 12 bases, with 13 bases between them.

This clone was picked up one time. This sequence joins TRBV5-8 and TRBJ1-5, with TRBD1 identical over 8 bases. Germline V gives CDR1 SGHTS, CDR2 YDEGEE. Trimming cost V 3 bases and J 0 bases; bases outside gene matches: 5. The CDR3 is 16 residues long. The CDR3 protein is CASSSGQGHSNQPQHF. The CDR3 coding sequence is TGTGCCAGCAGCTCTGGACAGGGCCATAGCAATCAGCCCCAGCATTTT. The whole variable domain, filled in from reference TRBV5-8 and TRBJ1-5, reads EAGVTQSPTHLIKTRGQQATLRCSPISGHTSVYWYQQALGLGLQFLLWYDEGEERNRGNFPPRFSGRQFPNYSSELNVNALELEDSALYLCASSSGQGHSNQPQHFGDGTRLSIL.

This chain links TRBV3-1 (or the pseudogene TRBV3-2) with TRBJ2-3; D possibly corresponds to TRBD1 (8 bases). The CDR3 covers 17 residues. V was shortened by 4 bases and J by 3 bases, with 20 bases between the two germline ends. Germline V lookup: CDR1 LGHDT, CDR2 YNNKEL (reference sequence). The CDR3 bases are TGTGCCAGCAGCCTTCTCCCCGACAGGGGAGGGACAGATACGCAGTATTTT. It codes for CASSLLPDRGGTDTQYF.

CDR3 nucleotide sequence: TGTGCCAGCAGCCCAGGGGGGATGCGAGATACGCAGTATTTT. This codes for CASSPGGMRDTQYF. The gene calls are TRBV7-2 and TRBJ2-3, with D possibly TRBD1 on 7 matching bases. Trimming left V 5 bases short and J 5 bases short, with 14 bases between. Germline V gene sequence: CDR1 SGHTA, CDR2 FQGNSA. The CDR3 extends over 14 amino acids.

J is TRBJ2-2 and V is TRBV27, with TRBD2 as a possible D gene (6 bases). The V gene's germline CDR1 is MNHEY and CDR2 SMNVEV (reference sequence). The CDR3 totals 15 residues. The V end was cut by 9 bases, the J end by 6 bases, with 20 bases between. The DNA of the CDR3 is TGTGCCAGTAGCCCCGGGTGGGGGGACGCCGGGGAGCTGTTTTTT. Translated: CASSPGWGDAGELFF.

The genes are TRBV5-1 and TRBJ1-1; 9 bases align to TRBD1. Germline CDR1 reads SGHRS; CDR2 reads YFSETQ. The CDR3 has 16 residues. J lost 2 bases, V lost 2 bases, and 7 bases had no gene match. CDR3: CASSLRDRELNTEAFF. The CDR3 DNA reads as TGCGCCAGCAGCTTAAGGGACAGGGAGCTCAACACTGAAGCTTTCTTT.

J is TRBJ1-4 and V is TRBV29-1, with TRBD1 as a possible D gene (5 bases). The germline V gene has CDR1 SQVTM and CDR2 ANQGSEA. Trimming removed 1 base at V and 10 bases at J, with 16 bases between. The CDR3 sequence is 14 residues long. For the CDR3, the DNA is TGCAGCGTTGAAGTCCCAGGGCCAAGGGGAAAACTGTTTTTT. It codes for CSVEVPGPRGKLFF. The full variable domain, with the rest looked up from reference TRBV29-1 and TRBJ1-4, is SAVISQKPSRDICQRGTSLTIQCQVDSQVTMMFWYRQQPGQSLTLIATANQGSEATYESGFVIDKFPISRPNLTFSTLTVSNMSPEDSSIYLCSVEVPGPRGKLFFGSGTQLSVL.

The rearrangement joins TRBV18 to TRBJ2-1; TRBD2 might be the D (5 bases). V lost 6 bases and J 6 bases, leaving 9 bases between the germline ends. The germline V gene encodes CDR1 KGHSH and CDR2 LQKENI. This CDR3 has 12 amino acids. CDR3 nucleotide sequence: TGTGCCAGCTCTAACCGGGGCAATGAGCAGTTCTTC. It is translated as CASSNRGNEQFF.

The chain is built from TRBV4-1 and TRBJ1-5, with D tentatively TRBD1 (5 bases). V was shortened by 3 bases and J by 6 bases, with 9 bases between the two germline ends. The CDR3 length is 13 residues. Germline V lookup: CDR1 MGHRA, CDR2 YSYEKL. Written as DNA, the CDR3 is TGCGCCAGCAGCCAGGGGACTCTTCAGCCCCAGCATTTT. The encoded protein is CASSQGTLQPQHF.

V gene TRBV29-1 combines with J gene TRBJ2-3, with TRBD2 as a possible D gene (7 bases). Germline CDR1 SQVTM, CDR2 ANQGSEA. V was pared by 4 bases and J by 2 bases, with 13 bases between. The CDR3 extends over 14 amino acids. CDR3 DNA sequence: TGCAGCGTTGCAAGCGGGACACCCACAGATACGCAGTATTTT. Amino acid sequence: CSVASGTPTDTQYF.